Listed here are 17 T cell receptor beta chains from one sample, sequenced in a study of ipilimumab plus nivolumab after autologous stem cell transplantation. Measured with immunoSEQ multiplex PCR; TCRdb has only the in-frame clones, and not every one. The table records approximately 84,000 clones, over 80% of them present only once. The material sequenced was PBMCs, taken in a trial of ipilimumab plus nivolumab as post-transplant consolidation. The source is a male donor with diffuse large B-cell lymphoma.

CDR3 sequence: CASSITDYF. DNA of the CDR3: TGTGCCAGTAGTATTACCGATTACTTC. The chain combines TRBV19 with TRBJ2-5; no clear D. The CDR3 runs to 9 residues. Trimming left V 3 bases short and J 14 bases short, with 7 bases between. Germline V gene sequence: CDR1 LNHDA, CDR2 SQIVND (reference sequence).

V gene TRBV2 combines with J gene TRBJ1-4; maybe TRBD1 (5 bases). Per germline, CDR1 SNHLY and CDR2 FYNNEI. The CDR3 spans 14 residues. V lost 2 bases to trimming and J lost 8 bases, with 12 bases between them. The CDR3 sequence: CASSELDTWEKLFF. The CDR3 nucleotides read TGTGCCAGCAGTGAATTGGACACGTGGGAAAAACTGTTTTTT.

Comment on this clone: Other DNA sequences in the sample encode the same CDR3. V and J are TRBV5-1 and TRBJ1-2, with TRBD1 as a possible D gene (6 bases). The CDR3 loop spans 17 amino acids. Germline V lookup: CDR1 SGHRS, CDR2 YFSETQ. The germline V and J ends were trimmed by 0 bases and 6 bases, with 21 bases remaining between them. CDR3 coding DNA: TGCGCCAGCAGCTTGGAGGGGCGTGCGGGAGGGGGAAATGGCTACACCTTC. Amino acid sequence: CASSLEGRAGGGNGYTF.

In regard to this clone: One junction end disagrees with the germline gene, perhaps due to a read error. V usage is TRBV5-1 and J usage is TRBJ1-3; no firm D call. CDR3 size: 16 residues. Germline V gene lookup returns CDR1 SGHRS and CDR2 YFSETQ. Written as DNA, the CDR3 is TGCGCCAGCAGCTTGGGGCAGAATAACGCGGGAACCACCATATATTTT. This gives the protein CASSLGQNNAGTTIYF.

V usage is TRBV5-1 and J usage is TRBJ2-5; no firm D call. The CDR3 loop spans 12 amino acids. V was clipped by 7 bases and J by 0 bases, with 7 bases between them. Germline assignment: CDR1 SGHRS and CDR2 YFSETQ. The CDR3 sequence: CASSEYQETQYF. The CDR3 DNA is TGCGCCAGCTCCGAGTACCAAGAGACCCAGTACTTC.

This rearrangement joins TRBV12-5 to TRBJ1-1; D remains unclear. The V end lost 2 bases, the J end lost 1 base, and 5 bases lay between the germline ends. The CDR3 runs 13 residues. Germline values: CDR1 LGHNT, CDR2 FRNRAP. CDR3 nucleotides: TGTGCTAGTGGTTTGCAGAGGAACACTGAAGCTTTCTTT. This sequence encodes CASGLQRNTEAFF.

The V and J genes are TRBV5-1 and TRBJ1-2; D unresolved. The CDR3 length is 14 residues. Looked up from germline, CDR1 is SGHRS and CDR2 is YFSETQ. Trimming removed 4 bases at V and 4 bases at J, with 14 bases between. Here the CDR3 reads CASSLDPGGYGYTF. Here the CDR3 DNA reads TGCGCCAGCAGCCTAGACCCCGGCGGCTATGGCTACACCTTC. Full variable domain (remainder filled in from reference TRBV5-1 and TRBJ1-2): KAGVTQTPRYLIKTRGQQVTLSCSPISGHRSVSWYQQTPGQGLQFLFEYFSETQRNKGNFPGRFSGRQFSNSRSEMNVSTLELGDSALYLCASSLDPGGYGYTFGSGTRLTVV.

The chain employs TRBV7-9 and TRBJ2-3; TRBD1 is a possible D gene (6 bases). V was clipped by 3 bases and J by 7 bases, with 17 bases between them. Germline CDR1 and CDR2: SEHNR and FQNEAQ (reference sequence). The CDR3 contains 15 residues. The CDR3 region is CASSFERARGNTQYF. For the CDR3, the DNA is TGTGCCAGCAGCTTTGAAAGGGCCAGGGGAAATACGCAGTATTTT.

The rearrangement joins TRBV18 to TRBJ2-3, with D tentatively TRBD2 (5 bases). The germline CDR1 and CDR2 sequences are KGHSH and LQKENI. The CDR3 covers 15 residues. Between the trimmed V and J ends, which lost 3 bases and 2 bases, there was a span of 12 bases. As DNA, the CDR3 is TGTGCCAGCTCACCGCCGGGAAGCTACACAGATACGCAGTATTTT. Its protein is CASSPPGSYTDTQYF.

The chain links TRBV2 to TRBJ2-5, with 7 positions matching TRBD2. Germline V gene lookup returns CDR1 SNHLY and CDR2 FYNNEI. Trimming removed 7 bases from V and 5 bases from J; junction bases left unmatched: 10. The CDR3 contains 14 residues. Here the CDR3 reads CASTMGAGSETQYF. The CDR3 DNA reads TGTGCCAGCACCATGGGAGCGGGATCGGAGACCCAGTACTTC.

This chain links TRBV6-1 with TRBJ1-6, with a possible D match to TRBD1 (5 bases). Per the germline V gene, CDR1 is MNHNS and CDR2 is SASEGT. This CDR3 region has 14 residues. The V and J ends lost 7 bases and 8 bases respectively, with 15 bases between them. In nucleotides, the CDR3 is TGTGCCAGCAACGGGATGAGGGGTGATTCACCCCTCCACTTT. Translated, it gives CASNGMRGDSPLHF.

The gene calls are TRBV2 and TRBJ2-3, with 8 bases aligning to TRBD2. The CDR3 covers 19 residues. The V and J ends lost 4 bases and 0 bases, in that order; junction bases with no gene match: 15. Germline CDR1 and CDR2: SNHLY and FYNNEI. CDR3 loop: CASSGRQRGRYLSTDTQYF. The CDR3 DNA sequence: TGTGCCAGCAGTGGCAGACAGCGGGGGCGATACCTTAGCACAGATACGCAGTATTTT.

V is TRBV5-5 and J is TRBJ2-7; D perhaps matches TRBD2 (6 bases). Germline V lookup: CDR1 SGHKS, CDR2 YYEKEE (reference sequence). The CDR3 length is 14 residues. Deletions cut 2 bases from V and 2 bases from J, with 11 bases between. As DNA, the CDR3 is TGTGCCAGCAGCTTCGGGGGTTACGCCTACGAGCAGTACTTC. It encodes CASSFGGYAYEQYF.

The chain employs TRBV27 and TRBJ1-5, with TRBD1 matching 7 bases. Germline CDR1 and CDR2: MNHEY and SMNVEV (reference sequence). The V gene end was trimmed by 6 bases and the J gene end by 1 base; junction bases not matched to a gene: 9. The CDR3 contains 16 residues. CDR3 bases: TGTGCCAGCAGCCGACAGGGTTTCTCAAGCAATCAGCCCCAGCATTTT. Protein product: CASSRQGFSSNQPQHF.

The chain has TRBV28 and TRBJ1-3; the match to TRBD1 covers 7 bases. The CDR3 loop spans 14 amino acids. Germline values: CDR1 MDHEN, CDR2 SYDVKM. The V gene end was trimmed by 2 bases and the J gene end by 4 bases; junction bases not matched to a gene: 2. The CDR3 nucleotides read TGTGCCAGCAGTTTAGACAGGGCCGGAAACACCATATATTTT. As protein: CASSLDRAGNTIYF.

The V call is TRBV6-1, the J call TRBJ2-7; D ambiguous. The V gene's germline CDR1 is MNHNS and CDR2 SASEGT. V lost 8 bases and J lost 4, with 9 bases in between. The CDR3 runs to 11 residues. This CDR3 reads CASGRFYEQYF. DNA of the CDR3: TGTGCCAGCGGTCGGTTTTACGAGCAGTACTTC.

The chain employs TRBV2 and TRBJ2-5; D uncertain. CDR1 SNHLY and CDR2 FYNNEI come from the germline V gene. Trimming removed 8 bases at V and 5 bases at J, with 18 bases between. The CDR3 length is 14 residues. The CDR3: CASRAPQRSETQYF. CDR3 DNA: TGTGCCAGCCGGGCGCCCCAGAGATCGGAGACCCAGTACTTC.